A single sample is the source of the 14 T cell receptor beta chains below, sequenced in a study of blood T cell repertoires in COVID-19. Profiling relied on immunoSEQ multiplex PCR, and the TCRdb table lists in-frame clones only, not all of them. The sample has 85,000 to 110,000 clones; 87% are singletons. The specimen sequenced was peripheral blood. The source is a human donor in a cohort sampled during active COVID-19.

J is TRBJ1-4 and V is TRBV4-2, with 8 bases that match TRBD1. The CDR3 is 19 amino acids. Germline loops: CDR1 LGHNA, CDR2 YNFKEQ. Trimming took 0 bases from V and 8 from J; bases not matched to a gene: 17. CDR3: CASSQDTGGQSVGKEKLFF. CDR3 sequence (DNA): TGTGCCAGCAGCCAAGACACAGGGGGTCAGTCCGTGGGGAAAGAAAAACTGTTTTTT.

The DNA of the CDR3 is TGTGCCAGCAGTGAAGGGCAGGGGGCTCTAGCGTCCTACAATGAGCAGTTCTTC. This translates into CASSEGQGALASYNEQFF. The chain uses TRBV2 and TRBJ2-1; 8 bases are shared with TRBD1. The V gene end was trimmed by 1 base and the J gene end by 1 base; junction bases not matched to a gene: 9. Germline CDR1 is SNHLY and CDR2 is FYNNEI. This CDR3 is 18 amino acids long.

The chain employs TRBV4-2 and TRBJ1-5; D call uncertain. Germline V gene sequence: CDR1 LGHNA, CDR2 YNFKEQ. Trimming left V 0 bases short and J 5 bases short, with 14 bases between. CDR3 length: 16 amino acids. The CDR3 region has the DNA TGTGCCAGCAGCCAAGATGCGGGTCGGTTCGATCAGCCCCAGCATTTT. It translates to CASSQDAGRFDQPQHF.

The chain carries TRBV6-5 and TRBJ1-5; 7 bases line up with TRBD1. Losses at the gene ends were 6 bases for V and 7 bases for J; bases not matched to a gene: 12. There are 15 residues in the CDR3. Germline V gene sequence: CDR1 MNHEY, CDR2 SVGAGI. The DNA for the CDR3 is TGTGCCAGCAGACAGGGGAGACTAGCGGGGCAGCCCCAGCATTTT. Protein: CASRQGRLAGQPQHF.

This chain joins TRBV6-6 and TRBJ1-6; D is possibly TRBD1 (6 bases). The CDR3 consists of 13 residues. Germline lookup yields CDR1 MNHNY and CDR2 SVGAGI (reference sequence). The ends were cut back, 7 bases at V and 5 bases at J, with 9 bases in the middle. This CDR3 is CASKDSNNSPLHF. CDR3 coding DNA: TGTGCCAGCAAGGACAGCAATAATTCACCCCTCCACTTT.

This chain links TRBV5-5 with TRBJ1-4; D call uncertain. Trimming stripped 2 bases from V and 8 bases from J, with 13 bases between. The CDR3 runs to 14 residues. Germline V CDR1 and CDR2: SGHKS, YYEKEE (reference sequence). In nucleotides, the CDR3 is TGTGCCAGCAGCTTAAGCGCTACGGGAGAAAAACTGTTTTTT. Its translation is CASSLSATGEKLFF.

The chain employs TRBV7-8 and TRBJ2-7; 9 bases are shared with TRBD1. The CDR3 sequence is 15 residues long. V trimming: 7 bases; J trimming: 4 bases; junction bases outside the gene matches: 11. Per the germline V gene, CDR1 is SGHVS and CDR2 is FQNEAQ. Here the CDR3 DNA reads TGTGCCAGCATCCCCAGGGGACAGGGTGTTTACGAGCAGTACTTC. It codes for CASIPRGQGVYEQYF.

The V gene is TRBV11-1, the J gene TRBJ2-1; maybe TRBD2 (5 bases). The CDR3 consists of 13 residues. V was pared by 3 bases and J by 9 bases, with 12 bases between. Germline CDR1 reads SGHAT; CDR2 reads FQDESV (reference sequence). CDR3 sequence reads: CASSFIVEAEQFF. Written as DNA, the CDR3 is TGTGCCAGCAGCTTTATAGTGGAGGCTGAGCAGTTCTTC. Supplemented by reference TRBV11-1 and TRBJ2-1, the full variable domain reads EAEVAQSPRYKITEKSQAVAFWCDPISGHATLYWYRQILGQGPELLVQFQDESVVDDSQLPKDRFSAERLKGVDSTLKIQPAELGDSAMYLCASSFIVEAEQFFGPGTRLTVL.

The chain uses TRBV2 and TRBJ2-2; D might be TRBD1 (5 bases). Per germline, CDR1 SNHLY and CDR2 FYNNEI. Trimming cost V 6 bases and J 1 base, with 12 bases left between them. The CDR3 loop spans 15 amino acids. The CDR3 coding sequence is TGTGCCAGCAGCGAACAGACAGTGAACACCGGGGAGCTGTTTTTT. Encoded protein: CASSEQTVNTGELFF.

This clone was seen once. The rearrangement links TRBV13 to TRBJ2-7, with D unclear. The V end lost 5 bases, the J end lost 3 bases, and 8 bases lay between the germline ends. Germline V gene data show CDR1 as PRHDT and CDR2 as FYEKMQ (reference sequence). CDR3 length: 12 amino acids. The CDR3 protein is CASSVYSYEQYF. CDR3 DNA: TGTGCCAGCAGCGTCTACAGCTACGAGCAGTACTTC.

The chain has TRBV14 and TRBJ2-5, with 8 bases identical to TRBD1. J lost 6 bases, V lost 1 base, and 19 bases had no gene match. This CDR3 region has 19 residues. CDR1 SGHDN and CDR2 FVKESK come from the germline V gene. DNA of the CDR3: TGTGCCAGCAGCCAAGGACGTACAGGGGGGTCGGTCCGTCCCAAGACCCAGTACTTC. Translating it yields CASSQGRTGGSVRPKTQYF. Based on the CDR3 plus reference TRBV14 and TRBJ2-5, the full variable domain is EAGVTQFPSHSVIEKGQTVTLRCDPISGHDNLYWYRRVMGKEIKFLLHFVKESKQDESGMPNNRFLAERTGGTYSTLKVQPAELEDSGVYFCASSQGRTGGSVRPKTQYFGPGTRLLVL.

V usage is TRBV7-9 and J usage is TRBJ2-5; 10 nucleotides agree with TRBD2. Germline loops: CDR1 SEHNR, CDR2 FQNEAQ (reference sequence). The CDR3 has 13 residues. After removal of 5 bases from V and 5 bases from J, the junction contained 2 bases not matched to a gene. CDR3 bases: TGTGCCAGCAGCCAGACTAGCGGGGAGACCCAGTACTTC. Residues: CASSQTSGETQYF.

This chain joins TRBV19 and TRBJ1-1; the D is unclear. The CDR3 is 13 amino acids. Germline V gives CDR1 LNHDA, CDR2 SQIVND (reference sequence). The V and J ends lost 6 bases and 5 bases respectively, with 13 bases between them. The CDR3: CASSLGSWTEAFF. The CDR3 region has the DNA TGTGCCAGTAGCTTAGGGAGTTGGACTGAAGCTTTCTTT.

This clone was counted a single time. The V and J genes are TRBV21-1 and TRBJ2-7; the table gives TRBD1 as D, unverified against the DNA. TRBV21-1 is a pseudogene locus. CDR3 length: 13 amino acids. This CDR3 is CASSPSTPYEQYF. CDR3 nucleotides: TGTGCCAGCAGCCCCAGTACCCCCTACGAGCAGTACTTC.